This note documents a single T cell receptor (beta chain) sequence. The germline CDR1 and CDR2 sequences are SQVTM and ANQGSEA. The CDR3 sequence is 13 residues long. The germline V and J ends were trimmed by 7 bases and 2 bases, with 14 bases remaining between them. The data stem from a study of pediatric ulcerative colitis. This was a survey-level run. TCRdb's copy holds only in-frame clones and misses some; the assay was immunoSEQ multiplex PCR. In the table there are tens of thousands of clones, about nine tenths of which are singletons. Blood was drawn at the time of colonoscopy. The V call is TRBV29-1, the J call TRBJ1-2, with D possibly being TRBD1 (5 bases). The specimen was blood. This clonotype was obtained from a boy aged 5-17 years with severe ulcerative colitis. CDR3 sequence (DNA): TGCAGCGCCCTGACAGCAGGCAACTATGGCTACACCTTC. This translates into CSALTAGNYGYTF.